The entry below describes one T cell receptor beta chain. What it recognizes is unknown. Germline values: CDR1 GTSNPN, CDR2 SVGIG (reference sequence). CDR3 size: 13 residues. V lost 1 base and J 4 bases, leaving 9 bases between the germline ends. PCR primers comprised 60 Vbeta and 13 Jbeta primers. Clones were sequenced by immunoSEQ multiplex PCR, and TCRdb holds only the in-frame ones, with some missing. The table lists about 160,000 clones, more than 75% of them singletons, with more than 0.75% in the top ten. The source of the sample is a study of cytomegalovirus exposure and HLA in healthy donors. The study, taken as a whole, reports: In a later analysis, HLA-C alleles had the fewest associated TCRs, DRB1 alleles the most. Earlier analysis found most TCR beta V segments productive about 87% or about 30% of the time. The likely explanation for a cluster of highly shared sequence variants was sequencing artifact.

This TCR came from a girl aged 2 to 10 in good health and CMV-seropositive. The chain recombines TRBV30 with TRBJ2-3, with a possible D match to TRBD1 (6 bases). The specimen was PBMCs. The DNA for the CDR3 is TGTGCCTGGAGTGCCAGGGGACCAGATACGCAGTATTTT. This gives the protein CAWSARGPDTQYF.